This is a list of T cell receptor beta chains from one sample in a study of T cell responses to AZD1222 COVID-19 vaccine. Produced via immunoSEQ multiplex PCR; TCRdb's table is partial and in-frame only. The sample contains 110,000 to 150,000 clones, approximately 90% of which appear only once. Source: peripheral blood, taken on day 0 of AZD1222 vaccination. The source of these receptors is an adult in good health. The CDR3 runs from the conserved cysteine through the conserved F or W. A D gene is named only where the DNA matches it firmly.

d_gene,v_gene,j_gene,CDR3nt,CDR3aa
TRBD1,TRBV2,TRBJ1-4,TGTGCCAGCAGTGCATACAGGGGAACTAATGAAAAACTGTTTTTT,CASSAYRGTNEKLFF
.,TRBV7-9,TRBJ1-5,TGTGCCAGCAGCTTGAGTAGCAATCAGCCCCAGCATTTT,CASSLSSNQPQHF
.,TRBV6-2/TRBV6-3,TRBJ2-3,TGTGCCAGCAGTTACTCCCCTGGGTCTGGGGGCCCGCGGGGTACGCAGTATTTT,CASSYSPGSGGPRGTQYF
.,TRBV2,TRBJ1-6,TGTGCCACTCAGGGAGATAATTCACCCCTCCACTTT,CATQGDNSPLHF
.,TRBV5-4,TRBJ2-1,TGTGCCAGCAGCTTGAGGCAGGGCGTGGTGAATGAGCAGTTCTTC,CASSLRQGVVNEQFF
TRBD2,TRBV9,TRBJ2-3,TGTGCCAGCAGCGACCCTTTAGCGGGAAGCACAGATACGCAGTATTTT,CASSDPLAGSTDTQYF
.,TRBV11-2,TRBJ1-2,TGTGCCAGCAGCCAAAGGACCGGCTATGGCTACACCTTC,CASSQRTGYGYTF
.,TRBV11-2,TRBJ1-4,TGTGCCAGCAGCTTATCACAGGCCAGTGAAAAACTGTTTTTT,CASSLSQASEKLFF
.,TRBV7-2,TRBJ1-2,TGTGCCAGCAATCCCGGAGGGGTTCAGTTCTATGGCTACACCTTC,CASNPGGVQFYGYTF
.,TRBV11-3,TRBJ1-4,TGTGCCAGCAGCTTACAGGGTCGTTTTGAAAAACTGTTTTTT,CASSLQGRFEKLFF
TRBD1,TRBV4-3,TRBJ1-4,TGCGCCAGCAGCCAAATCTGGACAGGGACTGTCATACCTAATGAAAAACTGTTTTTT,CASSQIWTGTVIPNEKLFF
TRBD2,TRBV18,TRBJ2-3,TGTGCCAGCTCACTAGCGGGGTACACAGATACGCAGTATTTT,CASSLAGYTDTQYF
.,TRBV7-9,TRBJ1-1,TGTGCCAGCAGCTTGATTTTTGAAGCTTTCTTT,CASSLIFEAFF
.,TRBV18,TRBJ1-5,TGTGCCAGCTCACCCGACAGTTATCAGCCCCAGCATTTT,CASSPDSYQPQHF
.,TRBV3-1/TRBV3-2,TRBJ1-2,TGTGCCAGCTATGGGATTTCAGGATACTATGGCTACACCTTC,CASYGISGYYGYTF